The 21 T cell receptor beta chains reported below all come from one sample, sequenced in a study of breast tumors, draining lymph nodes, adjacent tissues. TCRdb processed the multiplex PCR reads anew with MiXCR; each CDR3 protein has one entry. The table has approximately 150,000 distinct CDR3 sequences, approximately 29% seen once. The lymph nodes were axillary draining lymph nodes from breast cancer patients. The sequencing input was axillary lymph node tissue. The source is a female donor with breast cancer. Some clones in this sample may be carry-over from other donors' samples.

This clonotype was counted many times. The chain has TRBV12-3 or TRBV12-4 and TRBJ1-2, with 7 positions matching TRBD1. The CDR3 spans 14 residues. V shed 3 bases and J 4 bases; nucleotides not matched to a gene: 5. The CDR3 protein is CASSFLGQSYGYTF. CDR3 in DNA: TGTGCCAGCAGTTTTTTGGGACAGTCCTATGGCTACACCTTC.

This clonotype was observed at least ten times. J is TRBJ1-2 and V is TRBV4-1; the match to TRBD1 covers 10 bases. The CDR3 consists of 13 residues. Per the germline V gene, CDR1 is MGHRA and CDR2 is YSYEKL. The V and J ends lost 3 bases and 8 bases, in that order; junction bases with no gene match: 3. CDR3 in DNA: TGCGCCAGCAGCCAGGGACAGGGGAGCGGCTACACCTTC. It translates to CASSQGQGSGYTF.

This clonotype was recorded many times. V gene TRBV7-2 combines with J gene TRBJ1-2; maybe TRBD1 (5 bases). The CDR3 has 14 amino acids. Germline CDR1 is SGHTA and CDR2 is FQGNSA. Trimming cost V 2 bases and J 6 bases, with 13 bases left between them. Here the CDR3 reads CASSLFSPQDGYTF. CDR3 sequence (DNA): TGTGCCAGCAGCTTATTCAGCCCACAGGATGGCTACACCTTC.

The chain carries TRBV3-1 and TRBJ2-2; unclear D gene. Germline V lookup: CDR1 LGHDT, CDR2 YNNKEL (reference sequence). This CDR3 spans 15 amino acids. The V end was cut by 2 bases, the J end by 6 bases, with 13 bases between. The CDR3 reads CASSQKLGYPGELFF. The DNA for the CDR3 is TGTGCCAGCAGCCAAAAATTAGGCTATCCCGGGGAGCTGTTTTTT.

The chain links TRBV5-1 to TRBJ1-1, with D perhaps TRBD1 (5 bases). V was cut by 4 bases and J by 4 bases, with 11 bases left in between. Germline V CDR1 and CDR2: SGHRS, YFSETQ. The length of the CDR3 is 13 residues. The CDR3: CASSPRQGTEAFF. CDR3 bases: TGCGCCAGCAGCCCCCGGCAGGGCACTGAAGCTTTCTTT.

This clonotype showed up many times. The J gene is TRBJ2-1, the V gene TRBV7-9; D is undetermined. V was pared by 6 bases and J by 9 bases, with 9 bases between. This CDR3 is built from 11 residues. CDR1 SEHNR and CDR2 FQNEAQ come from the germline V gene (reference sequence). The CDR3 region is CASRSNSEQFF. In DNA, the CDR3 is TGTGCCAGCAGGTCAAATAGTGAGCAGTTCTTC.

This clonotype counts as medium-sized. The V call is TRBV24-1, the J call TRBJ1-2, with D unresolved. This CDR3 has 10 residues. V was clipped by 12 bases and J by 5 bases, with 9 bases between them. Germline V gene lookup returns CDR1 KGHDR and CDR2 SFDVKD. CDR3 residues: CASVSYGYTF. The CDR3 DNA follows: TGTGCCTCGGTAAGTTATGGCTACACCTTC.

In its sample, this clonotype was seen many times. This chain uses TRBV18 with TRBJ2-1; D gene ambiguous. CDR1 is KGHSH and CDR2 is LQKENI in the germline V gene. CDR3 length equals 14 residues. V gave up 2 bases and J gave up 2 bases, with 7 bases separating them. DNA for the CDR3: TGTGCCAGCTCACCATCCAGGACCTACAATGAGCAGTTCTTC. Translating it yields CASSPSRTYNEQFF.

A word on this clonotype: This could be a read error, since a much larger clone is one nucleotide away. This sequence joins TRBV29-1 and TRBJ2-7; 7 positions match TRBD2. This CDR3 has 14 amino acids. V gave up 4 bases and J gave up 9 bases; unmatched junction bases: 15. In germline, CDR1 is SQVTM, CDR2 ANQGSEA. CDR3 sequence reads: CSVGEGPGCGAQYF. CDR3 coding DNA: TGCAGCGTTGGGGAGGGGCCTGGGTGTGGGGCGCAGTACTTC.

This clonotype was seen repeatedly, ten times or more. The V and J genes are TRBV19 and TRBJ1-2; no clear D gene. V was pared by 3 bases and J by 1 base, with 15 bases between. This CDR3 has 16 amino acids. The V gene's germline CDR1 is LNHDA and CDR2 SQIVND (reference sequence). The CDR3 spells CASSIEGAHLNYGYTF. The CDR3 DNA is TGTGCCAGTAGTATCGAAGGCGCCCATCTTAACTATGGCTACACCTTC.

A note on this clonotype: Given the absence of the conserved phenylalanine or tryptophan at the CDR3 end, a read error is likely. CDR3 in amino acids: CASSAQGISNQPQHG. In DNA form, the CDR3 reads TGTGCCAGCAGTGCGCAGGGGATAAGCAATCAGCCCCAGCATGGT. The V call is TRBV2, the J call TRBJ1-5; a weak D match, TRBD1 (6 bases). Germline assignment: CDR1 SNHLY and CDR2 FYNNEI. Trimming left V 4 bases short and J 1 base short, with 11 bases between. This CDR3 has 15 residues.

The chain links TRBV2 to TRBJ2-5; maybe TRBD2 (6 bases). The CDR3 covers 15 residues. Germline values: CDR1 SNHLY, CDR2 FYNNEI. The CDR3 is CARDDGGAVGETQYF. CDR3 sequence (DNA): TGTGCTAGAGATGACGGCGGGGCAGTAGGTGAGACCCAGTACTTC.

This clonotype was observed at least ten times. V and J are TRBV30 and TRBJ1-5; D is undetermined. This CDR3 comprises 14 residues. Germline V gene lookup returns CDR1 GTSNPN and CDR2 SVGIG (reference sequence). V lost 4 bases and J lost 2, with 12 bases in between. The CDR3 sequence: CAWTEQLGNQPQHF. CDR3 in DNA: TGTGCCTGGACGGAACAACTGGGCAATCAGCCCCAGCATTTT.

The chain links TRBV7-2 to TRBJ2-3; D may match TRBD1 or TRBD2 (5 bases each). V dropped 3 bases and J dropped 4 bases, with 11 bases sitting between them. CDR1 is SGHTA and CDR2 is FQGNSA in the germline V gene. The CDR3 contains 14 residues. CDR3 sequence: CASSFLGGSDTQYF. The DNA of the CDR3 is TGTGCCAGCAGCTTTCTTGGGGGATCAGATACGCAGTATTTT.

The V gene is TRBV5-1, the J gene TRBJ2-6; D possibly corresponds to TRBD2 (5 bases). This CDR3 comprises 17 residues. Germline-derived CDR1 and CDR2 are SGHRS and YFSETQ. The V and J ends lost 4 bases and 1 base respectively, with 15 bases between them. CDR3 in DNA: TGCGCCAGCAGCAGAAGGACTGATTCTTCTGGGGCCAACGTCCTGACTTTC. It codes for CASSRRTDSSGANVLTF. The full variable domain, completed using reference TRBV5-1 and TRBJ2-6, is KAGVTQTPRYLIKTRGQQVTLSCSPISGHRSVSWYQQTPGQGLQFLFEYFSETQRNKGNFPGRFSGRQFSNSRSEMNVSTLELGDSALYLCASSRRTDSSGANVLTFGAGSRLTVL.

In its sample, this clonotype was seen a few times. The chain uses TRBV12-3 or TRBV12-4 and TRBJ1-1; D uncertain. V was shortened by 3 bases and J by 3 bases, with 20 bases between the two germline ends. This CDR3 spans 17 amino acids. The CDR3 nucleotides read TGTGCCAGCAGTTTGAGGATGGCTCAGTCGGGTTACACTGAAGCTTTCTTT. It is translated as CASSLRMAQSGYTEAFF.

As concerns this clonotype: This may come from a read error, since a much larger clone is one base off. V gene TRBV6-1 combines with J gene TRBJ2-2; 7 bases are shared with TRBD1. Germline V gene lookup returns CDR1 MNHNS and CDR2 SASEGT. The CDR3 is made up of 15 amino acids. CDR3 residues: CAIPSGVLRQGELVF. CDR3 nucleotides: TGTGCCATACCCTCCGGGGTTCTACGGCAGGGGGAGCTGGTTTTT.

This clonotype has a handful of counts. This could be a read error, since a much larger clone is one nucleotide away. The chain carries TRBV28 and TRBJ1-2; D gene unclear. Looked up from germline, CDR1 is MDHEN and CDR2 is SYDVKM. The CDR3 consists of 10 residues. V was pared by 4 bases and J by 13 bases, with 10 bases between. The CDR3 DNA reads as TGTGCCAGCAGTTCCCTCAGCTGCACCTTC. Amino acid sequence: CASSSLSCTF.

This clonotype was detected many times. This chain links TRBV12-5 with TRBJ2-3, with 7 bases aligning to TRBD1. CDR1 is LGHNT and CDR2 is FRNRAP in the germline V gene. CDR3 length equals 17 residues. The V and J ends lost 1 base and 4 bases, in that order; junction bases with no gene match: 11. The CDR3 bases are TGTGCTAGTGGTTTGGGGACAGGCTCCCTCGAGCCAGATACGCAGTATTTT. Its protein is CASGLGTGSLEPDTQYF.

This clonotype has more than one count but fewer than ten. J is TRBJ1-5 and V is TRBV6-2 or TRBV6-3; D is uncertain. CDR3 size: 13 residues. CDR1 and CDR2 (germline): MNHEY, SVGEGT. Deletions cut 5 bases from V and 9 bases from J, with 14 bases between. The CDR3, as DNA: TGTGCCAGCAGTCACTTCGTCTGGCGGCCCCAGCATTTT. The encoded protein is CASSHFVWRPQHF.

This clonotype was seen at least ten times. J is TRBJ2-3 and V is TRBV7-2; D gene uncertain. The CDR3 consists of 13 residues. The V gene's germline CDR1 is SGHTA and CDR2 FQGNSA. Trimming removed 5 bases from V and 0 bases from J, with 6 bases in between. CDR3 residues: CASSAMSTDTQYF. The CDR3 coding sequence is TGTGCCAGCAGCGCTATGAGCACAGATACGCAGTATTTT.